Many counts were recorded for the clone carrying this T cell receptor beta chain. The record originates from a study of blood T cell repertoires in COVID-19. Overall study context: Sites across the United States, Italy and Spain contributed samples from acute and convalescent COVID-19.

Assay used: immunoSEQ multiplex PCR; TCRdb lists only in-frame clones, some missing. The table records just over 300,000 clones, approximately 89% of them present only once. Patients from Seattle were sampled longitudinally, starting during active infection. Specimen: peripheral blood. The source is a woman aged 30 to 39 with COVID-19, enrolled during active disease.

The CDR3 loop is CASSQGQEINEQFF. In nucleotides, the CDR3 is TGTGCCAGCAGCCAGGGACAGGAGATCAATGAGCAGTTCTTC. The J gene is TRBJ2-1, the V gene TRBV4-2; 8 bases fit TRBD1. The germline CDR1 and CDR2 sequences are LGHNA and YNFKEQ. V lost 3 bases and J lost 6; bases outside the gene matches: 4. The CDR3 totals 14 residues.